A selection of T cell receptor beta chains follows, all from one sample in a study of cytomegalovirus exposure and HLA in healthy donors. Clones were read by immunoSEQ multiplex PCR, and TCRdb kept only the in-frame ones, dropping some. Of more than 100,000 clones listed, roughly 89% were seen once; the top ten hold about 5%. Sequences were obtained from PBMCs. These receptors originate from a woman younger than 45 in good health and CMV-seronegative. The CDR3 runs from the conserved cysteine through the conserved F or W. A D gene is named only where the DNA matches it firmly. Clone size is stated in some rows and not others, as once, few, many or a class when expanded.

clone size	D gene	V gene	J gene	CDR3 length	CDR3 protein	CDR3 DNA
NA	TRBD1	TRBV30	TRBJ2-3	15	CAWRVRGRGTDTQYF	TGTGCCTGGAGGGTCAGGGGGCGGGGCACAGATACGCAGTATTTT
NA	NA	TRBV18	TRBJ1-1	15	CASSRVGGPNTEAFF	TGTGCCAGCTCACGGGTCGGGGGACCGAACACTGAAGCTTTCTTT
few	NA	TRBV6-1	TRBJ2-4	15	CASSERELAKNIQYF	TGTGCCAGCAGTGAGAGGGAATTAGCCAAAAACATTCAGTACTTC
NA	NA	TRBV18	TRBJ1-1	17	CASSPRSLQGMDTEAFF	TGTGCCAGCTCACCACGCTCCTTACAGGGCATGGACACTGAAGCTTTCTTT
NA	TRBD2	TRBV28	TRBJ2-5	14	CASGLGGNQETQYF	TGTGCCAGCGGGTTGGGGGGGAACCAAGAGACCCAGTACTTC
NA	NA	TRBV28	TRBJ2-7	14	CASSLPDRRGEQYF	TGTGCCAGCAGCCTCCCGGACAGAAGGGGCGAGCAGTACTTC
NA	NA	TRBV19	TRBJ2-2	14	CASMLATNTGELFF	TGTGCCAGTATGCTGGCGACTAACACCGGGGAGCTGTTTTTT
NA	NA	TRBV2	TRBJ2-2	16	CASSEGAISNTGELFF	TGTGCCAGCAGTGAAGGAGCGATATCGAACACCGGGGAGCTGTTTTTT
NA	TRBD1	TRBV19	TRBJ2-1	16	CASSIEVQGAYNEQFF	TGTGCCAGTAGTATTGAGGTGCAGGGGGCTTACAATGAGCAGTTCTTC
NA	NA	TRBV5-1	TRBJ2-7	16	CASSLFRLAEGYEQYF	TGCGCCAGCAGCTTGTTCAGGCTCGCGGAGGGCTACGAGCAGTACTTC
NA	NA	TRBV10-3	TRBJ2-1	13	CAISGGQGGEQFF	TGTGCCATCAGTGGGGGCCAAGGTGGCGAGCAGTTCTTC
NA	TRBD1	TRBV6-1	TRBJ1-5	15	CASSDPTGGHQPQHF	TGTGCCAGCAGTGACCCGACAGGGGGACATCAGCCCCAGCATTTT
NA	TRBD1	TRBV7-8	TRBJ1-2	14	CASSLYRGNYGYTF	TGTGCCAGCAGCTTGTACAGGGGCAACTATGGCTACACCTTC
NA	NA	TRBV10-3	TRBJ2-1	15	CAISESYLNGNEQFF	TGTGCCATCAGTGAGTCGTACCTTAACGGCAATGAGCAGTTCTTC
once	NA	TRBV5-1	TRBJ2-7	14	CASSPRIGVLEQYF	TGCGCCAGCAGCCCTAGAATCGGTGTCCTCGAGCAGTACTTC
NA	NA	TRBV10-3	TRBJ2-1	15	CAIKTPSAAYNEQFF	TGTGCCATCAAGACCCCCAGCGCCGCCTACAATGAGCAGTTCTTC
NA	NA	TRBV6-1	TRBJ1-1	16	CASSVSRGITNTEAFF	TGTGCCAGCAGTGTTTCCAGGGGCATTACGAACACTGAAGCTTTCTTT
NA	NA	TRBV6-5	TRBJ1-3	15	CASSYSKTSGNTIYF	TGTGCCAGCAGTTACTCGAAAACTTCTGGAAACACCATATATTTT
once	NA	TRBV29-1	TRBJ2-5	13	CSVGHRVQETQYF	TGCAGCGTTGGTCACAGGGTACAAGAGACCCAGTACTTC
NA	TRBD1	TRBV18	TRBJ1-3	17	CASSPPWTGSSGNTIYF	TGTGCCAGCTCACCACCCTGGACAGGGTCCTCTGGAAACACCATATATTTT
once	TRBD1	TRBV5-1	TRBJ2-7	15	CASSRQQGAVYEQYF	TGCGCCAGCAGCCGACAACAGGGGGCAGTGTACGAGCAGTACTTC
NA	NA	TRBV7-2	TRBJ1-3	13	CASVQGKGNTIYF	TGTGCCAGCGTTCAGGGAAAAGGAAACACCATATATTTT